Following are 20 T cell receptor beta chains from one sample sequenced in a study of PD-1 blockade in classical Hodgkin lymphoma. Indicated time point: cycle 4 day 1 (C4D1), after less than seven weeks of nivolumab. Patients all relapsed after autologous stem cell transplantation, and there was variation in brentuximab vedotin exposure. Clones were read by immunoSEQ multiplex PCR, and TCRdb kept only the in-frame ones, dropping some. Among around 100,000 clones listed, about nine tenths were seen once. The sequencing used peripheral blood mononuclear cells (PBMCs), collected before the fourth cycle of nivolumab. The source of these receptors is a human donor with classical Hodgkin lymphoma.

This rearrangement joins TRBV18 to TRBJ1-1; the match to TRBD1 covers 7 bases. This CDR3 has 14 residues. V was pared by 2 bases and J by 0 bases, with 0 bases of the junction left unmatched. CDR1 is KGHSH and CDR2 is LQKENI in the germline V gene. The CDR3 nucleotides read TGTGCCAGCTCACCAGGGACAGTGAACACTGAAGCTTTCTTT. It encodes CASSPGTVNTEAFF.

This chain uses TRBV11-2 with TRBJ1-2, with TRBD1 identical over 8 bases. The CDR3 totals 14 residues. CDR1 is SGHAT, CDR2 FQNNGV, per germline. J gave up 6 bases and V 0 bases, and 3 bases lay outside the gene matches. Here the CDR3 reads CASSLDIRGHGYTF. CDR3 in DNA: TGTGCCAGCAGCTTAGATATCAGGGGGCATGGCTACACCTTC.

The table lists this clone with a count of one. The gene calls are TRBV4-2 and TRBJ1-5; D is uncertain. The CDR3 extends over 15 amino acids. Trimming took off 1 base at V and 4 bases at J, with 11 bases between the two ends. From germline, CDR1 is LGHNA and CDR2 YNFKEQ. The CDR3 DNA sequence: TGTGCCAGCAGCCAAGTCCCCCAGGTGAATCAGCCCCAGCATTTT. It yields the protein CASSQVPQVNQPQHF.

This clone was detected once. This chain links TRBV7-9 with TRBJ2-7; the match to TRBD1 covers 10 bases. This CDR3 region has 14 residues. CDR1 SEHNR and CDR2 FQNEAQ come from the germline V gene (reference sequence). CDR3 loop: CATLGDRGSYEQYF. The CDR3 coding sequence is TGTGCGACCCTCGGGGACAGGGGATCCTACGAGCAGTACTTC.

V is TRBV6-5 and J is TRBJ1-5, with TRBD1 matching over 7 bases. V shed 5 bases, J shed 3 bases, and the junction held 7 bases outside the gene matches. CDR1 is MNHEY, CDR2 SVGAGI, per germline. There are 15 residues in the CDR3. The CDR3 region has the DNA TGTGCCAGCAGTCTGACAGGGTTATTCAATCAGCCCCAGCATTTT. Translation: CASSLTGLFNQPQHF.

This clone occurred once. The genes are TRBV7-9 and TRBJ1-6; D unresolved. CDR1 is SEHNR, CDR2 FQNEAQ, per germline (reference sequence). There are 12 residues in the CDR3. The V end was cut by 3 bases, the J end by 10 bases, with 7 bases between. CDR3 in DNA: TGTGCCAGCAGCTTCGGCGAGTCACCCCTCCACTTT. Amino acids: CASSFGESPLHF. Drawing the rest from reference TRBV7-9 and TRBJ1-6, the complete variable domain is DTGVSQNPRHKITKRGQNVTFRCDPISEHNRLYWYRQTLGQGPEFLTYFQNEAQLEKSRLLSDRFSAERPKGSFSTLEIQRTEQGDSAMYLCASSFGESPLHFGNGTRLTVT.

The chain uses TRBV5-4 and TRBJ1-6; D may be TRBD1 (6 bases). Germline lookup yields CDR1 SGHNT and CDR2 YYREEE (reference sequence). Trimming left V 1 base short and J 8 bases short, with 10 bases between. The CDR3 has 14 residues. CDR3 sequence: CASSLNRVDSPLHF. The CDR3 DNA follows: TGTGCCAGCAGCTTGAACAGGGTGGATTCACCCCTCCACTTT.

This clone was seen a single time. The chain employs TRBV7-3 and TRBJ2-2; 7 bases agree with TRBD1. The V segment lost 4 bases and the J segment 3 bases; nucleotides outside the gene matches: 5. This CDR3 has 15 residues. CDR1 SGHTA and CDR2 FQGTGA come from the germline V gene. The CDR3 DNA sequence: TGTGCCAGCAGCTCCTGGGACAGAGACACCGGGGAGCTGTTTTTT. This codes for CASSSWDRDTGELFF. The whole variable domain, filled in from reference TRBV7-3 and TRBJ2-2, reads GAGVSQTPSNKVTEKGKYVELRCDPISGHTALYWYRQSLGQGPEFLIYFQGTGAADDSGLPNDRFFAVRPEGSVSTLKIQRTERGDSAVYLCASSSWDRDTGELFFGEGSRLTVL.

V gene TRBV5-6 combines with J gene TRBJ1-4, with TRBD1 matching over 7 bases. The CDR3 loop spans 14 amino acids. V lost 0 bases, J lost 10 bases, and 6 bases stayed unmatched. Germline V gene data show CDR1 as SGHDT and CDR2 as YYEEEE. The CDR3 DNA follows: TGTGCCAGCAGCTTGGAAGGGGGCCCGGGAAAACTGTTTTTT. Residues: CASSLEGGPGKLFF.

The CDR3 sequence: CASSLFSYGYTF. In DNA, the CDR3 is TGTGCCAGCAGCTTATTCAGCTATGGCTACACCTTC. The V call is TRBV7-9, the J call TRBJ1-2; D gene uncertain. This CDR3 region has 12 residues. V gave up 2 bases and J gave up 4 bases, with 5 bases separating them. Per the germline V gene, CDR1 is SEHNR and CDR2 is FQNEAQ (reference sequence).

CDR3 sequence reads: CASSKSPSGTRPWTQYF. CDR3 bases: TGTGCCAGTAGTAAATCCCCTAGCGGGACCCGTCCCTGGACCCAGTACTTC. The chain joins TRBV19 to TRBJ2-5; 9 nucleotides align to TRBD2. The CDR3 spans 17 residues. Germline CDR1 and CDR2: LNHDA and SQIVND (reference sequence). J gave up 7 bases and V 4 bases, and 16 bases lay outside the gene matches.

The chain employs TRBV5-1 and TRBJ2-5; TRBD1 matches 9 bases. The CDR3 contains 14 residues. Germline V gives CDR1 SGHRS, CDR2 YFSETQ. V shed 0 bases and J 7 bases; nucleotides not matched to a gene: 4. Written as DNA, the CDR3 is TGCGCCAGCAGCTTGGGACAGGGGGACGGGACCCAGTACTTC. Translating gives CASSLGQGDGTQYF.

The count of this clone is one. The chain recombines TRBV19 with TRBJ2-1; tentatively, D is TRBD1 (5 bases). This CDR3 comprises 12 residues. V lost 5 bases and J lost 10, with 12 bases in between. In germline, CDR1 is LNHDA, CDR2 SQIVND (reference sequence). The CDR3 loop is CASSYAGWEQFF. The CDR3 nucleotides are TGTGCCAGTAGTTACGCAGGGTGGGAGCAGTTCTTC.

This chain uses TRBV30 with TRBJ2-7; 8 positions agree with TRBD1. The CDR3 is 15 residues long. Per germline, CDR1 GTSNPN and CDR2 SVGIG (reference sequence). The V segment lost 3 bases and the J segment 3 bases; nucleotides outside the gene matches: 10. The CDR3, as DNA: TGTGCCTGGAGGAGGACAGGGCGACTCAACTACGAGCAGTACTTC. This codes for CAWRRTGRLNYEQYF.

The rearrangement joins TRBV6-5 to TRBJ1-5; 7 bases match TRBD1. CDR3 length: 15 amino acids. J gave up 5 bases and V 1 base, and 5 bases lay outside the gene matches. CDR1 is MNHEY and CDR2 is SVGAGI in the germline V gene. CDR3 protein: CASSYLTGRHQPQHF. The CDR3 DNA reads TGTGCCAGCAGTTACTTGACAGGGCGTCATCAGCCCCAGCATTTT.

The chain recombines TRBV9 with TRBJ2-7; 14 bases line up with TRBD2. Germline V gene lookup returns CDR1 SGDLS and CDR2 YYNGEE. V was clipped by 4 bases and J by 2 bases; unmatched bases: 11. This CDR3 contains 18 residues. For the CDR3, the DNA is TGTGCCAGCAGCACCTCAGGACTAGCGGGGGGATCCGCCTACGAGCAGTACTTC. Translation: CASSTSGLAGGSAYEQYF.

V and J are TRBV15 and TRBJ1-2; D possibly corresponds to TRBD1 (5 bases). The germline V gene has CDR1 LNHNV and CDR2 YYDKDF (reference sequence). The ends were cut back, 0 bases at V and 4 bases at J, with 12 bases in the middle. This CDR3 spans 15 amino acids. CDR3 amino acids: CATSRDTTDLYGYTF. As DNA, the CDR3 is TGTGCCACCAGCAGAGATACGACAGACCTCTATGGCTACACCTTC.

This sequence joins TRBV7-8 and TRBJ2-5; possibly TRBD1 for D (6 bases). Germline V gene data show CDR1 as SGHVS and CDR2 as FQNEAQ. Deletions cut 1 base from V and 1 base from J, with 10 bases between. The CDR3 is 15 residues long. CDR3 sequence (DNA): TGTGCCAGCAGCTTAGAGGGGGACACCCAAGAGACCCAGTACTTC. It codes for CASSLEGDTQETQYF.

This clone turned up a few times. V usage is TRBV15 and J usage is TRBJ1-5; D ambiguous. This CDR3 is 12 amino acids long. Germline V gives CDR1 LNHNV, CDR2 YYDKDF (reference sequence). Trimming cost V 5 bases and J 3 bases, with 5 bases left between them. The DNA for the CDR3 is TGTGCCACCAGCCTTTTCAATCAGCCCCAGCATTTT. This encodes CATSLFNQPQHF.

Only one count was recorded for this clone. The chain employs TRBV29-1 and TRBJ1-1; TRBD1 agrees at 10 bases. Germline CDR1 is SQVTM and CDR2 is ANQGSEA. The CDR3 has 11 residues. The V gene end was trimmed by 6 bases and the J gene end by 6 bases; junction bases not matched to a gene: 1. DNA for the CDR3: TGCAGCGTAGGACAGGGGGCTGAAGCTTTCTTT. Translated: CSVGQGAEAFF.